This record covers a single T cell receptor (beta chain). Its antigen is currently unknown. The data were taken from a study of T cell repertoires in cytomegalovirus infection. In the study overall: HLA-B-restricted CMV epitopes that are well studied, plus recently identified HLA-C-restricted ones, were used by the study. Carrying CMV and the relevant HLA type showed in public TCR beta signatures.

In TCRdb, the reads were re-called with MiXCR into one record per CDR3 protein. This repertoire shows approximately 350,000 distinct CDR3 sequences, about a third found once; its top ten account for roughly 14%. General study findings and limits: Carriers of CMV plus the relevant HLA were identified by cumulative public TCR beta family frequency. It was HLA-C-restricted CMV-specific TCR beta clonotypes that dominated the response ex vivo.

Per the germline V gene, CDR1 is MGHRA and CDR2 is YSYEKL. CDR3 size: 14 residues. Trimming left V 1 base short and J 1 base short, with 7 bases between. The rearrangement uses TRBV4-1 and TRBJ1-2; D might be TRBD1 (5 bases). The sample here was cultured PBMCs, taken from culture after CMV antigen stimulation. This TCR was recovered from a human donor in good health (CMV status not recorded). Some clones in this sample may be carry-over from other donors' samples. In DNA, the CDR3 is TGCGCCAGCAGCCAAGTGCAGGGTAACTATGGCTACACCTTC. Its protein is CASSQVQGNYGYTF.